The 5 T cell receptor beta chains below come from one sample, sequenced in a study of cytomegalovirus exposure and HLA in healthy donors. Primers included in the PCR were 60 Vbeta and 13 Jbeta primers. Profiled with immunoSEQ multiplex PCR; TCRdb holds only in-frame clones, not every one. The top ten clones hold 2.1% of a sample with over 150,000 clones, around three quarters of them seen once. The sequenced sample was PBMCs. The origin of the receptors is a man aged 35 to 55 in good health and CMV-seronegative.

This rearrangement joins TRBV5-4 to TRBJ2-7, with TRBD1 identical over 8 bases. The germline V gene encodes CDR1 SGHNT and CDR2 YYREEE (reference sequence). V shed 3 bases and J 0 bases; nucleotides not matched to a gene: 11. This CDR3 region has 17 residues. The CDR3 sequence: CASSSARQGFGSYEQYF. CDR3 bases: TGTGCCAGCAGCTCGGCCCGACAGGGGTTTGGCTCCTACGAGCAGTACTTC. The complete variable domain, with remaining parts taken from reference TRBV5-4 and TRBJ2-7, reads ETGVTQSPTHLIKTRGQQVTLRCSSQSGHNTVSWYQQALGQGPQFIFQYYREEENGRGNFPPRFSGLQFPNYSSELNVNALELDDSALYLCASSSARQGFGSYEQYFGPGTRLTVT.

The chain couples TRBV2 to TRBJ2-7; 7 bases align to TRBD2. From germline, CDR1 is SNHLY and CDR2 FYNNEI. The CDR3 length is 11 residues. With 7 bases clipped from V and 4 bases from J, the junction kept 1 base outside the gene matches. The CDR3 here is CASIGGYEQYF. In DNA form, the CDR3 reads TGTGCCAGCATCGGGGGGTACGAGCAGTACTTC.

V usage is TRBV7-2 and J usage is TRBJ1-2; TRBD1 might be the D (5 bases). The length of the CDR3 is 14 residues. Germline assignment: CDR1 SGHTA and CDR2 FQGNSA. Trimming shortened V by 5 bases and J by 4 bases, and 14 bases separated the two germline ends. The CDR3: CASSLAGQFYGYTF. CDR3 nucleotides: TGTGCCAGCAGCCTCGCGGGGCAGTTCTATGGCTACACCTTC.

This chain connects TRBV2 to TRBJ2-1; 10 bases match TRBD2. From germline, CDR1 is SNHLY and CDR2 FYNNEI. The V gene end was trimmed by 6 bases and the J gene end by 0 bases; junction bases not matched to a gene: 5. The CDR3 extends over 16 amino acids. CDR3 bases: TGTGCCAGCAGACAACTAGCGGGGAGCTCCTACAATGAGCAGTTCTTC. Its translation: CASRQLAGSSYNEQFF.

This clone was detected only once. One end of the junction is discordant with germline, which a read error may explain. In DNA, the CDR3 is TGCGCCAGCAGCTTGGGGGTGACTAGGAGCACAGATACGCGGTATTTT. Amino acid sequence: CASSLGVTRSTDTRYF. The chain uses TRBV5-1 and TRBJ2-3, with D possibly matching TRBD2 (6 bases). The CDR3 has 16 residues. Per the germline V gene, CDR1 is SGHRS and CDR2 is YFSETQ.